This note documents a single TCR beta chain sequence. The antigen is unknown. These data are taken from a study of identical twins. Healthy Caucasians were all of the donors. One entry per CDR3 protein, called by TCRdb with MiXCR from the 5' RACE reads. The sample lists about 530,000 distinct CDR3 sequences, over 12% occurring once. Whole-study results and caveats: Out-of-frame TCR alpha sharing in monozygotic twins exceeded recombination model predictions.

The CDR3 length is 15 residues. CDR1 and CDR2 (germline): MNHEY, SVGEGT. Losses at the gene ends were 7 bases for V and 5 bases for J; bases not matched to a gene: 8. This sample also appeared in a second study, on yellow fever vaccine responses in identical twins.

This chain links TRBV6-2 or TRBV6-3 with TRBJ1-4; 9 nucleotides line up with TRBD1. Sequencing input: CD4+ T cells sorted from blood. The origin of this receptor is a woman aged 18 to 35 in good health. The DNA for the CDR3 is TGTGCCAGCACCTCCCGGGACAGGGAAAATGAAAAACTGTTTTTT. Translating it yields CASTSRDRENEKLFF.